This T cell receptor beta chain was observed in a study of Graves' ophthalmopathy and Graves' hyperthyroidism. Findings and limits, study-wide: From stable hyperthyroidism, ophthalmopathy was separated by a 13-signature model with 85% to 90% sensitivity and around 80% specificity.

Trimming took 5 bases from V and 7 from J, leaving 14 bases between them. CDR3 length: 13 residues. CDR1 is MNHNS, CDR2 SASEGT, per germline. Details on this clonotype: Its antigen is unidentified.

Amplification of TCR beta CDR3 regions used RNA transcripts. The first round was an RT-PCR with HTBI primers, and the second round was a multiplex PCR. TCRdb reprocessed the multiplex PCR reads via MiXCR and lists one record per CDR3 protein. The table records approximately 160,000 distinct CDR3 sequences, around two fifths of them present only once. Material: peripheral blood. V usage is TRBV6-1 and J usage is TRBJ1-1; D remains ambiguous. This TCR came from a woman aged 40-49 years with Graves' ophthalmopathy. Here the CDR3 DNA reads TGTGCCAGCAGTCTCCGTCGCGGGCTTGAAGCTTTCTTT. This codes for CASSLRRGLEAFF.